The clone carrying this T cell receptor beta chain was counted a few times. Its antigen is not identified. There are 14 residues in the CDR3. Deletions cut 5 bases from V and 3 bases from J, with 13 bases between. Germline values: CDR1 SGHVS, CDR2 FQNEAQ. Vbeta (60) and Jbeta (13) primers were used in the PCR. The table came from immunoSEQ multiplex PCR; TCRdb's copy has only in-frame clones and leaves some out. The table lists about 140,000 clones, around 80% of them singletons, with 5.1% in the top ten. The source of the sample is a study of cytomegalovirus exposure and HLA in healthy donors. Broader study findings: A previous analysis found most TCR beta V segments productive roughly 90% or roughly 30% of the time. Approximately 18,000 TCR beta sequences were associated with HLA alleles at 0.05 false discovery rate in a later analysis. Later analysis demonstrated an association between a missense DCLRE1C variant and TCR beta V- and J-gene trimming.

The chain uses TRBV7-8 and TRBJ1-2, with D hard to call. Material: PBMCs. This clonotype was sampled from a male donor in good health and CMV-seronegative. The CDR3 DNA reads TGTGCCAGCAGCCTTCGGGAGGGATACTATGGCTACACCTTC. This gives the protein CASSLREGYYGYTF.